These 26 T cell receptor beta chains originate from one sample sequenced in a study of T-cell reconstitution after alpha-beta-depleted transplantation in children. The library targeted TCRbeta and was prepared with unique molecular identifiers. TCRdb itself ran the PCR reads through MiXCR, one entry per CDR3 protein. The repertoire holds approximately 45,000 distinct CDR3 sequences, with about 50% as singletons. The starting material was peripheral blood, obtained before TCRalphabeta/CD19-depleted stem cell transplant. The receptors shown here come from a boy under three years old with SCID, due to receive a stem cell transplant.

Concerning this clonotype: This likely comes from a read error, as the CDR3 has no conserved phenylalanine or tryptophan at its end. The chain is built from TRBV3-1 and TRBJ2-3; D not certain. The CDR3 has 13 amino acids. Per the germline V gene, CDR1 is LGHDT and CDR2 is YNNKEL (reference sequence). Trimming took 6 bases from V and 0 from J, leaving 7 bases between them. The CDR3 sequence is CASSQSSTDTQYS. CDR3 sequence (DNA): TGTGCCAGCAGTCAGTCGAGCACAGATACGCAGTATTCT.

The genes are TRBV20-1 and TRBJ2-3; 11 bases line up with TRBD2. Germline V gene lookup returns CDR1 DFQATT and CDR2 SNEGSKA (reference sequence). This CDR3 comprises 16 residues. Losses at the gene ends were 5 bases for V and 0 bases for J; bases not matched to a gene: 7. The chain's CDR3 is CSAAGTSGPSTDTQYF. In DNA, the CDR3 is TGCAGTGCTGCCGGGACTAGCGGTCCTAGCACAGATACGCAGTATTTT.

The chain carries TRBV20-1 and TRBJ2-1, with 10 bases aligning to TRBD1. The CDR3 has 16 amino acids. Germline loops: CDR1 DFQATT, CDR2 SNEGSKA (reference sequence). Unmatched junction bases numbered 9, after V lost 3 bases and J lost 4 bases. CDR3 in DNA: TGCAGTGCTAGCTTTGCGGGACAGGGGCGTTACAATGAGCAGTTCTTC. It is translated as CSASFAGQGRYNEQFF.

This chain's CDR3 is CASSWEGTYTDTQYF. The CDR3 coding sequence is TGCGCCAGCAGTTGGGAGGGAACCTACACAGATACGCAGTATTTT. The chain links TRBV10-2 to TRBJ2-3; 7 bases are shared with TRBD2. This CDR3 contains 15 residues. With 5 bases clipped from V and 2 bases from J, the junction kept 7 bases outside the gene matches. Germline CDR1 WSHSY, CDR2 SAAADI.

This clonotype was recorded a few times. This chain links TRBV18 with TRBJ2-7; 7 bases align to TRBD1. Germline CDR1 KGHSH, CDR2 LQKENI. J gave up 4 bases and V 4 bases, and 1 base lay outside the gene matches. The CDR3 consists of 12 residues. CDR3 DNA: TGTGCCAGCTCACGACAGGGATACGAGCAGTACTTC. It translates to CASSRQGYEQYF.

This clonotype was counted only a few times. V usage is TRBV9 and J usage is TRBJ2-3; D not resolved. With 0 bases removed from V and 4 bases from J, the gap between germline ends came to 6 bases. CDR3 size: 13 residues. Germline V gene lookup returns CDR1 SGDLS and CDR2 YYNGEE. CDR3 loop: CASSVDPPDTQYF. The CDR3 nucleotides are TGTGCCAGCAGCGTAGACCCGCCAGATACGCAGTATTTT.

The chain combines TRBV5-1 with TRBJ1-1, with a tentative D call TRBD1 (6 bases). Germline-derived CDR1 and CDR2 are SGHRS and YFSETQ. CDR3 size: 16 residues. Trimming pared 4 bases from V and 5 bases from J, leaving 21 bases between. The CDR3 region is CASSLHLKQGWTEAFF. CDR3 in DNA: TGCGCCAGCAGCCTCCATTTAAAACAGGGATGGACTGAAGCTTTCTTT.

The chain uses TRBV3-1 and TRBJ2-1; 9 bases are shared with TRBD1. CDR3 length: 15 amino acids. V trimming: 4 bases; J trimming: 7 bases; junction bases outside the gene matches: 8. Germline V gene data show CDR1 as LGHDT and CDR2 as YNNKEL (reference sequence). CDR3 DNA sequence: TGTGCCAGCAGCCTCCGACAGGGGGGAAAAAATGAGCAGTTCTTC. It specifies CASSLRQGGKNEQFF.

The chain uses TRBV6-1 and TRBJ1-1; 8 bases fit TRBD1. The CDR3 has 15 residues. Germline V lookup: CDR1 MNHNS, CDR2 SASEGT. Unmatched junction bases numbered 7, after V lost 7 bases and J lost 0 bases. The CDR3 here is CASTEGQAMNTEAFF. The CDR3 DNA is TGTGCCAGCACCGAGGGACAGGCTATGAACACTGAAGCTTTCTTT.

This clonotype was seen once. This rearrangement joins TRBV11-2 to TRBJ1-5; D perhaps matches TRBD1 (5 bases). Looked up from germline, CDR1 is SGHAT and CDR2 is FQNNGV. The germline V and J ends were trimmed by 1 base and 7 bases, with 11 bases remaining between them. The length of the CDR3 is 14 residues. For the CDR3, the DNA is TGTGCCAGCAGCTTAGCAGGGTGGGGACAGCCCCAGCATTTT. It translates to CASSLAGWGQPQHF.

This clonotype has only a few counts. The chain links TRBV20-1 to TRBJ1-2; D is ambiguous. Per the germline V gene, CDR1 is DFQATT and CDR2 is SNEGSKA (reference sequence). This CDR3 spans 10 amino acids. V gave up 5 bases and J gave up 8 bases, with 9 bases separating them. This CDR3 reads CSASETGYTF. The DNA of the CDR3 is TGCAGTGCTTCAGAAACGGGCTACACCTTC.

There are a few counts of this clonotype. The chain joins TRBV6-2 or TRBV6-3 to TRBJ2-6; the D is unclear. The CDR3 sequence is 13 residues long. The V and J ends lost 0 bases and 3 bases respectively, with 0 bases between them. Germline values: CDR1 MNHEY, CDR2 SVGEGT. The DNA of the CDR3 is TGTGCCAGCAGTTACTCTGGGGCCAACGTCCTGACTTTC. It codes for CASSYSGANVLTF.

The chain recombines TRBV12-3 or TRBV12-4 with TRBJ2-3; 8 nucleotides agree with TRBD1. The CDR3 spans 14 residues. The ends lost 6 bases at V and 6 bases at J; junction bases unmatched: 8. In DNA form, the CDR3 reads TGTGCCAGCAGCCTGCAGGGGGCCTGGGATACGCAGTATTTT. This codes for CASSLQGAWDTQYF.

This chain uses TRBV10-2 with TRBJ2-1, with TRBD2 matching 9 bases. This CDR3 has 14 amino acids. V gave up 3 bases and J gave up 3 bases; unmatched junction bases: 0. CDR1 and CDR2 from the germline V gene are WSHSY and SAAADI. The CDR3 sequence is CASSDSGGYNEQFF. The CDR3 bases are TGCGCCAGCAGTGATAGCGGGGGCTACAATGAGCAGTTCTTC.

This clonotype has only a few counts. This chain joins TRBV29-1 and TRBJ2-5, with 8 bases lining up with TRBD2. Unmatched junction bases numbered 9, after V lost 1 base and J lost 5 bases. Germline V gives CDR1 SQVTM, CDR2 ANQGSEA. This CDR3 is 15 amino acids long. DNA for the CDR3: TGCAGCGTTGAAGGACCGGGGGGGGCGTGGGAGACCCAGTACTTC. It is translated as CSVEGPGGAWETQYF. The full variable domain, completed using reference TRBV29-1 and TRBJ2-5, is SAVISQKPSRDICQRGTSLTIQCQVDSQVTMMFWYRQQPGQSLTLIATANQGSEATYESGFVIDKFPISRPNLTFSTLTVSNMSPEDSSIYLCSVEGPGGAWETQYFGPGTRLLVL.

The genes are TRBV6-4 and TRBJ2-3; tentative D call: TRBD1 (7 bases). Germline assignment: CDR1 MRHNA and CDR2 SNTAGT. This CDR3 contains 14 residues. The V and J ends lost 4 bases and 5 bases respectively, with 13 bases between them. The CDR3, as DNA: TGTGCCAGCAGTGCGGAGGGGGCGCAAGATACGCAGTATTTT. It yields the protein CASSAEGAQDTQYF.

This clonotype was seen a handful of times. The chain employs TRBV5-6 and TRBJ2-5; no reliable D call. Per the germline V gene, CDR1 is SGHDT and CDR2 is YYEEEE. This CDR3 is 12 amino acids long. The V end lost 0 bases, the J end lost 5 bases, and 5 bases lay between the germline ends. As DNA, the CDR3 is TGTGCCAGCAGCTTGGCGCGGGAGACCCAGTACTTC. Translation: CASSLARETQYF.

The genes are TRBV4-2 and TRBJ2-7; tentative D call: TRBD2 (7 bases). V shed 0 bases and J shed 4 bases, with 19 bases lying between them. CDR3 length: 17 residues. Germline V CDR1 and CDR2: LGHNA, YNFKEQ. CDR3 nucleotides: TGTGCCAGCAGCCAAGAGGAGGGGGGGAGAGTATTGTACGAGCAGTACTTC. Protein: CASSQEEGGRVLYEQYF.

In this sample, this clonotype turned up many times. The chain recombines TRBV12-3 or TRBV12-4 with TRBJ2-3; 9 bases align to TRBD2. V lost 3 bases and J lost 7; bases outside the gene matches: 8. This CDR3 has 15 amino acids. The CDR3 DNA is TGTGCCAGCAGTTTCCAGCGGGGGGCCTCGAATACGCAGTATTTT. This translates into CASSFQRGASNTQYF.

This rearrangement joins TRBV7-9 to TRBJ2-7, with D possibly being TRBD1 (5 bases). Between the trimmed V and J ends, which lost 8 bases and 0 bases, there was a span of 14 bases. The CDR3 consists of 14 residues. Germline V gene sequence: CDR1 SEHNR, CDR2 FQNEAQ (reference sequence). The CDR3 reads CASGNRSSSYEQYF. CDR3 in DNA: TGTGCCAGCGGAAACAGGTCAAGCTCCTACGAGCAGTACTTC.

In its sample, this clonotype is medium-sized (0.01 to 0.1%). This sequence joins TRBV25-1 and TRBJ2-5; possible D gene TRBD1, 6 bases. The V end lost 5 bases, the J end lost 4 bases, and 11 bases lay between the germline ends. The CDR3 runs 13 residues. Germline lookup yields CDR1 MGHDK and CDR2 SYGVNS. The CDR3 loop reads CASSTQGLETQYF. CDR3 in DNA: TGTGCCAGCAGTACCCAGGGGCTAGAGACCCAGTACTTC.

The chain's CDR3 is CASSVGGGGYTF. CDR3 DNA: TGTGCCAGCAGCGTAGGGGGGGGAGGCTACACCTTC. The rearrangement uses TRBV9 and TRBJ1-2; a weak D match, TRBD1 (5 bases). V was trimmed by 0 bases and J by 8 bases, leaving 8 bases between them. The CDR3 is 12 residues long. The germline gives CDR1 SGDLS, CDR2 YYNGEE.

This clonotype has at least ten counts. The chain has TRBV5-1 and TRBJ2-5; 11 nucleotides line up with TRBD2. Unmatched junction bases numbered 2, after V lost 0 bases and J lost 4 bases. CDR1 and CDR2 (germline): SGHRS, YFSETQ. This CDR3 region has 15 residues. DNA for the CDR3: TGCGCCAGCAGCTTGGGTGGGACTAGCGGAGAGACCCAGTACTTC. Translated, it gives CASSLGGTSGETQYF.

The CDR3 DNA reads TGCGCCAGCAGCTTGGCGCAGGGGAGGACCACTGAAGCTTTCTTT. Amino acid sequence: CASSLAQGRTTEAFF. The rearrangement uses TRBV5-1 and TRBJ1-1; TRBD1 might be the D (6 bases). The CDR3 runs to 15 residues. Trimming removed 0 bases at V and 4 bases at J, with 13 bases between. Germline CDR1 SGHRS, CDR2 YFSETQ.

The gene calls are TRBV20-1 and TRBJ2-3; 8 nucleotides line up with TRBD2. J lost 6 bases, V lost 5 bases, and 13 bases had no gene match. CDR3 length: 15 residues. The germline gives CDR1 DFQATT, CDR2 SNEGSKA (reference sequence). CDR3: CSAAYGGVPLDTQYF. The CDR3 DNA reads TGCAGTGCTGCCTACGGGGGGGTTCCGTTGGATACGCAGTATTTT.

The CDR3 sequence: CASSLDGGGQPQHF. The CDR3 DNA is TGCGCCAGCAGCTTGGATGGGGGCGGTCAGCCCCAGCATTTT. V is TRBV5-1 and J is TRBJ1-5; perhaps TRBD1 as D (6 bases). CDR3 length: 14 amino acids. The V and J ends lost 0 bases and 6 bases respectively, with 10 bases between them. Germline CDR1 and CDR2: SGHRS and YFSETQ. The whole variable domain, filled in from reference TRBV5-1 and TRBJ1-5, reads KAGVTQTPRYLIKTRGQQVTLSCSPISGHRSVSWYQQTPGQGLQFLFEYFSETQRNKGNFPGRFSGRQFSNSRSEMNVSTLELGDSALYLCASSLDGGGQPQHFGDGTRLSIL.